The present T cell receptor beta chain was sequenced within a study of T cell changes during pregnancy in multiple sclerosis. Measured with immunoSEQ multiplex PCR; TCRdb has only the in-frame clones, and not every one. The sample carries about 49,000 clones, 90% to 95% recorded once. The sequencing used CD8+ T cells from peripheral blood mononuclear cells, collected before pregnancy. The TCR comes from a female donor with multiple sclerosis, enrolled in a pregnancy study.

The CDR3 DNA follows: TGCGCCAGCAGCTCCCGGACAGGGGGGTCCATGAACACTGAAGCTTTCTTT. The encoded protein is CASSSRTGGSMNTEAFF. The V gene is TRBV4-1, the J gene TRBJ1-1; 10 nucleotides line up with TRBD1. With 5 bases clipped from V and 0 bases from J, the junction kept 9 bases outside the gene matches. Germline CDR1 and CDR2: MGHRA and YSYEKL. The CDR3 contains 17 residues.